This T cell receptor (beta chain) was documented in a study of cytomegalovirus exposure and HLA in healthy donors. Produced via immunoSEQ multiplex PCR; TCRdb's table is partial and in-frame only. The repertoire consists of roughly 98,000 clones, with roughly 85% occurring once and the leading ten covering roughly 3.8%. After removal of 1 base from V and 1 base from J, the junction contained 1 base not matched to a gene. CDR1 is SGHAT and CDR2 is FQDESV in the germline V gene (reference sequence). The CDR3 sequence is 15 residues long. The sequenced material came from PBMCs. The gene calls are TRBV11-1 and TRBJ2-1, with 7 bases identical to TRBD2. This receptor was obtained from a woman aged 25 to 45 in good health and CMV-seronegative. For the CDR3, the DNA is TGTGCCAGCAGCTTAGAGCGGGGTTCCTACAATGAGCAGTTCTTC. Its protein product is CASSLERGSYNEQFF.